Listed below are T cell receptor beta chains from one sample, sequenced in a study of Graves' ophthalmopathy and Graves' hyperthyroidism. In TCRdb, the multiplex PCR reads were re-called with MiXCR into one record per CDR3 protein. The sample consists of around 1.1 million distinct CDR3 sequences, approximately 35% of them appearing once. Sequencing used peripheral blood or thyroid tissue (not recorded which). The receptor source for this set is an adult man with Graves' hyperthyroidism. Both conserved end residues are part of each CDR3. A D gene is named only where the DNA matches it firmly. Clone sizes are given selectively: once, few, many, or a class where the clone is expanded.

v_call,clone_size,d_call,j_call,cdr3_aa,cdr3_nt
TRBV19,NA,NA,TRBJ1-5,CASSTDPPGIVGGNQPQHF,TGTGCCAGTAGTACAGACCCACCGGGGATCGTCGGCGGCAATCAGCCCCAGCATTTT
TRBV29-1,many,TRBD1,TRBJ1-1,CSVLTGNEAFF,TGCAGCGTGTTGACAGGGAATGAAGCTTTCTTT
TRBV14,many,NA,TRBJ1-1,CASSQDKTGEAFF,TGTGCCAGCAGCCAAGATAAAACAGGGGAAGCTTTCTTT
TRBV9,many,TRBD2,TRBJ2-5,CASSVSGSGFTETQYF,TGTGCCAGCAGCGTTAGCGGGAGTGGGTTTACGGAGACCCAGTACTTC
TRBV11-2,many,NA,TRBJ2-5,CASSSTVAAQETQYF,TGTGCCAGCAGCTCGACCGTAGCGGCGCAAGAGACCCAGTACTTC
TRBV29-1,many,NA,TRBJ2-5,CSAGWGSGETQYF,TGCAGCGCCGGCTGGGGGTCGGGGGAGACCCAGTACTTC
TRBV15,few,TRBD2,TRBJ2-5,CATSSGTIQETQYF,TGTGCCACCAGCAGTGGGACTATCCAAGAGACCCAGTACTTC
TRBV10-3,NA,NA,TRBJ2-7,CAIRVEGWYYEQYF,TGTGCCATAAGAGTTGAGGGGTGGTACTACGAGCAGTACTTC
TRBV7-9,NA,NA,TRBJ2-5,CASSPTRGTQYF,TGTGCCAGCAGCCCGACTAGGGGGACCCAGTACTTC
TRBV5-1,few,NA,TRBJ1-2,CASSLLPGNTF,TGCGCCAGCAGCTTGCTCCCAGGGAACACCTTC